A single sample gave rise to the 26 T cell receptor beta chains below, sequenced in a study of T-cell reconstitution after alpha-beta-depleted transplantation in children. Unique molecular identifiers were incorporated when the TCRbeta library was constructed. TCRdb independently ran MiXCR on the PCR reads; one entry per CDR3 protein. Found here are some 500,000 distinct CDR3 sequences, around 19% of them singletons; the top ten hold 3% to 4%. Material: PBMCs from the stem cell graft donor, obtained from the stem cell graft. The receptors shown here come from a human donor who donated a stem cell graft to a child with acute lymphoblastic leukemia.

The chain has TRBV29-1 and TRBJ1-1; no clear D. The V end lost 6 bases, the J end lost 3 bases, and 11 bases lay between the germline ends. Germline V gene data show CDR1 as SQVTM and CDR2 as ANQGSEA. The CDR3 contains 12 residues. The CDR3 is CSVVRLDTEAFF. In nucleotides, the CDR3 is TGCAGCGTGGTGAGACTCGACACTGAAGCTTTCTTT.

The rearrangement joins TRBV9 to TRBJ2-5, with 10 bases lining up with TRBD2. Germline CDR1 SGDLS, CDR2 YYNGEE. CDR3 size: 18 residues. The V segment lost 0 bases and the J segment 0 bases; nucleotides outside the gene matches: 8. The DNA for the CDR3 is TGTGCCAGCAGCGTAGAGGGACTAGCGAGAGTCGACCAAGAGACCCAGTACTTC. Its protein is CASSVEGLARVDQETQYF.

This clonotype was counted only a few times. This chain connects TRBV5-1 to TRBJ2-1; 9 positions match TRBD1. The germline CDR1 and CDR2 sequences are SGHRS and YFSETQ. This CDR3 region has 15 residues. Unmatched junction bases numbered 8, after V lost 2 bases and J lost 8 bases. The CDR3 sequence: CASSLYGQGIDEQFF. The CDR3 region has the DNA TGCGCCAGCAGCTTATACGGACAGGGGATAGATGAGCAGTTCTTC.

On this clonotype: A much larger clonotype is one base distant, so this may be a read error. This chain links TRBV5-1 with TRBJ1-1; D not certain. The germline V and J ends were trimmed by 0 bases and 4 bases, with 10 bases remaining between them. Per germline, CDR1 SGHRS and CDR2 YFSETQ. This CDR3 region has 14 residues. The CDR3 coding sequence is TGCGCCAGCAGCTTGGATTCCGTGATCACTGAAGCTTTCTTT. Protein sequence: CASSLDSVITEAFF.

CDR3 DNA: TGCGCCAGCAGCCAAGGGAGAGCGGGAGCCGGGGAGCTGTTTTTT. Protein: CASSQGRAGAGELFF. This rearrangement joins TRBV4-1 to TRBJ2-2; 8 bases are shared with TRBD2. V trimming: 1 base; J trimming: 6 bases; junction bases outside the gene matches: 4. CDR3 length: 15 amino acids. Germline V gene lookup returns CDR1 MGHRA and CDR2 YSYEKL.

This clonotype was observed a few times. This chain joins TRBV5-6 and TRBJ1-1; 7 bases agree with TRBD1. With V trimmed by 0 bases and J by 3 bases, 11 bases remained unmatched. CDR3 size: 17 residues. Looked up from germline, CDR1 is SGHDT and CDR2 is YYEEEE. CDR3: CASSLVPESTGHTEAFF. CDR3 DNA: TGTGCCAGCAGCTTGGTCCCGGAATCGACAGGGCACACTGAAGCTTTCTTT.

The chain joins TRBV27 to TRBJ2-7, with 10 positions matching TRBD2. The length of the CDR3 is 16 residues. Looked up from germline, CDR1 is MNHEY and CDR2 is SMNVEV (reference sequence). V gave up 6 bases and J gave up 3 bases; unmatched junction bases: 11. The DNA for the CDR3 is TGTGCCAGCAGCTCCAGTCCTACTAGCGGGAACTACGAGCAGTACTTC. Its translation: CASSSSPTSGNYEQYF.

This clonotype has only a few counts. The chain links TRBV12-3 or TRBV12-4 to TRBJ1-1, with a weak D call TRBD1 (5 bases). The germline V and J ends were trimmed by 2 bases and 4 bases, with 11 bases remaining between them. CDR3 length: 14 amino acids. This CDR3 is CASSLSQGLTEAFF. CDR3 DNA sequence: TGTGCCAGCAGTTTATCTCAGGGCCTCACTGAAGCTTTCTTT.

This chain links TRBV19 with TRBJ2-2; possibly TRBD2 for D (6 bases). Germline V gene lookup returns CDR1 LNHDA and CDR2 SQIVND (reference sequence). V gave up 7 bases and J gave up 3 bases, with 18 bases separating them. The CDR3 contains 16 residues. CDR3 protein: CASIPTGVTHTGELFF. The CDR3, as DNA: TGTGCCAGTATCCCAACGGGGGTGACTCACACCGGGGAGCTGTTTTTT.

The J gene is TRBJ2-3, the V gene TRBV27; TRBD1 or TRBD2 may be the D gene (5 bases each). Trimming removed 4 bases at V and 6 bases at J, with 14 bases between. Germline V gives CDR1 MNHEY, CDR2 SMNVEV (reference sequence). This CDR3 has 14 residues. CDR3 coding DNA: TGTGCCAGCAGTTGGGACGTTAAGGGGGATACGCAGTATTTT. The encoded protein is CASSWDVKGDTQYF.

The V gene is TRBV5-1, the J gene TRBJ2-5; D remains ambiguous. V was trimmed by 0 bases and J by 2 bases, leaving 14 bases between them. Germline V CDR1 and CDR2: SGHRS, YFSETQ. The CDR3 runs 16 residues. The CDR3 DNA reads as TGCGCCAGCAGCTTGGCAGTTTCGGCGTGGCAAGAGACCCAGTACTTC. The encoded protein is CASSLAVSAWQETQYF.

This clonotype showed up just a few times. The V and J genes are TRBV29-1 and TRBJ1-2; a possible D gene is TRBD1 (6 bases). Germline CDR1 and CDR2: SQVTM and ANQGSEA. The V gene lost 7 bases and the J gene lost 0 bases, with 12 bases spanning the gap. This CDR3 spans 13 amino acids. This CDR3 is CSARQVTNYGYTF. The CDR3 nucleotides read TGCAGCGCACGACAGGTTACTAACTATGGCTACACCTTC.

CDR3 amino acids: CSARLSGTGNTEAFF. The DNA for the CDR3 is TGCAGTGCTAGACTGAGTGGGACGGGGAACACTGAAGCTTTCTTT. This chain joins TRBV20-1 and TRBJ1-1; TRBD1 is a possible D gene (5 bases). CDR3 length equals 15 residues. The V and J ends lost 2 bases and 1 base respectively, with 14 bases between them. CDR1 is DFQATT, CDR2 SNEGSKA, per germline (reference sequence).

The chain combines TRBV4-1 with TRBJ1-5; D is unresolved. The V gene's germline CDR1 is MGHRA and CDR2 YSYEKL. Trimming removed 0 bases from V and 2 bases from J, with 11 bases in between. The CDR3 spans 16 residues. The CDR3 sequence: CASSQERVQGNQPQHF. CDR3 nucleotide sequence: TGCGCCAGCAGCCAAGAACGTGTCCAGGGCAATCAGCCCCAGCATTTT.

This clonotype turned up a few times. The V gene is TRBV4-2, the J gene TRBJ2-1; 11 nucleotides agree with TRBD2. J lost 14 bases, V lost 7 bases, and 34 bases had no gene match. Germline CDR1 LGHNA, CDR2 YNFKEQ. The CDR3 sequence is 21 residues long. Here the CDR3 reads CASIVQDREITSGRWRKSKFF. CDR3 coding DNA: TGTGCCAGCATCGTTCAAGACAGGGAAATTACTAGCGGGAGATGGAGGAAATCGAAGTTCTTC.

The table lists this clonotype with a few counts. The chain links TRBV6-5 to TRBJ2-1; D uncertain. This CDR3 is built from 14 residues. Germline V gene lookup returns CDR1 MNHEY and CDR2 SVGAGI. V dropped 5 bases and J dropped 7 bases, with 15 bases sitting between them. The CDR3 DNA is TGTGCCAGCAGTCACAGCCCCCGAGTTAATGAGCAGTTCTTC. As protein: CASSHSPRVNEQFF.

The J gene is TRBJ2-5, the V gene TRBV20-1, with 8 bases identical to TRBD2. Germline CDR1 and CDR2: DFQATT and SNEGSKA (reference sequence). Losses at the gene ends were 0 bases for V and 4 bases for J; bases not matched to a gene: 7. The CDR3 spans 15 residues. Here the CDR3 DNA reads TGCAGTGCTAGAGACCCGCGGGAGGCATCAGAGACCCAGTACTTC. The encoded protein is CSARDPREASETQYF.

The rearrangement uses TRBV5-1 and TRBJ1-1, with D unresolved. The CDR3 consists of 16 residues. The V and J ends lost 0 bases and 0 bases respectively, with 12 bases between them. Germline assignment: CDR1 SGHRS and CDR2 YFSETQ. The CDR3 nucleotides are TGCGCCAGCAGCTTGGGAGTAAGAGGCCTGAACACTGAAGCTTTCTTT. It is translated as CASSLGVRGLNTEAFF.

This clonotype was detected a few times. This rearrangement joins TRBV2 to TRBJ1-5; TRBD1 might be the D (5 bases). The germline V gene has CDR1 SNHLY and CDR2 FYNNEI. The V and J ends lost 6 bases and 3 bases respectively, with 15 bases between them. The CDR3 has 15 residues. CDR3 amino acids: CASSGNLGPNQPQHF. The CDR3 nucleotides are TGTGCCAGCAGCGGAAATTTGGGACCCAATCAGCCCCAGCATTTT.

The rearrangement uses TRBV5-1 and TRBJ1-2; D gene unclear. Between the trimmed V and J ends, which lost 4 bases and 7 bases, there was a span of 17 bases. In germline, CDR1 is SGHRS, CDR2 YFSETQ. CDR3 size: 14 residues. The CDR3 DNA reads TGCGCCAGCAGCCTCCCGCCCGAGCGTTCTGGCTACACCTTC. Its protein product is CASSLPPERSGYTF. Full variable domain (missing parts from reference TRBV5-1 and TRBJ1-2): KAGVTQTPRYLIKTRGQQVTLSCSPISGHRSVSWYQQTPGQGLQFLFEYFSETQRNKGNFPGRFSGRQFSNSRSEMNVSTLELGDSALYLCASSLPPERSGYTFGSGTRLTVV.

The V and J genes are TRBV4-1 and TRBJ1-6; D gene uncertain. The V end was cut by 4 bases, the J end by 0 bases, with 16 bases between. Germline values: CDR1 MGHRA, CDR2 YSYEKL. There are 18 residues in the CDR3. This chain's CDR3 is CASSPSRGESSYNSPLHF. In DNA form, the CDR3 reads TGCGCCAGCAGCCCTTCGCGCGGGGAGAGCTCCTATAATTCACCCCTCCACTTT.

The table lists this clonotype with a few counts. This chain links TRBV7-9 with TRBJ1-1, with 10 bases identical to TRBD1. The ends lost 5 bases at V and 4 bases at J; junction bases unmatched: 7. The V gene's germline CDR1 is SEHNR and CDR2 FQNEAQ (reference sequence). This CDR3 is 15 amino acids long. In DNA, the CDR3 is TGTGCCAGCAGCCTGCGGACAGGGGGTTTCACTGAAGCTTTCTTT. Its protein product is CASSLRTGGFTEAFF.

This chain connects TRBV4-1 to TRBJ2-7, with a tentative D call TRBD2 (5 bases). The CDR3 is 15 residues long. Germline values: CDR1 MGHRA, CDR2 YSYEKL. V dropped 4 bases and J dropped 3 bases, with 16 bases sitting between them. The DNA for the CDR3 is TGCGCCAGCAGCCTTTCGCTGGAGAGCGGCTACGAGCAGTACTTC. Translated: CASSLSLESGYEQYF.

The rearrangement joins TRBV20-1 to TRBJ1-5; maybe TRBD1 (6 bases). Germline-derived CDR1 and CDR2 are DFQATT and SNEGSKA (reference sequence). The CDR3 is made up of 13 amino acids. The V end was cut by 6 bases, the J end by 7 bases, with 16 bases between. The CDR3 DNA is TGCAGTGCAGGGGGGCAGTCTGGACAGCCCCAGCATTTT. It translates to CSAGGQSGQPQHF.

This clonotype has at least ten counts. The rearrangement uses TRBV7-2 and TRBJ2-2; D unresolved. The germline CDR1 and CDR2 sequences are SGHTA and FQGNSA. The V end lost 4 bases, the J end lost 3 bases, and 9 bases lay between the germline ends. The CDR3 has 14 amino acids. The chain's CDR3 is CASSSHSDTGELFF. The CDR3 DNA sequence: TGTGCCAGCAGCTCACACAGCGACACCGGGGAGCTGTTTTTT.

This clonotype has more than one count but fewer than ten. The rearrangement uses TRBV5-6 and TRBJ2-2, with no clear D. The CDR3 consists of 14 residues. CDR1 SGHDT and CDR2 YYEEEE come from the germline V gene. Trimming took off 5 bases at V and 6 bases at J, with 14 bases between the two ends. CDR3 residues: CASRAPPGAGELFF. CDR3 in DNA: TGTGCCAGCAGGGCCCCCCCTGGGGCCGGGGAGCTGTTTTTT. The complete variable domain, with remaining parts taken from reference TRBV5-6 and TRBJ2-2, reads DAGVTQSPTHLIKTRGQQVTLRCSPKSGHDTVSWYQQALGQGPQFIFQYYEEEERQRGNFPDRFSGHQFPNYSSELNVNALLLGDSALYLCASRAPPGAGELFFGEGSRLTVL.